A selection of T cell receptor beta chains follows, all from one sample in a study of blood T cell repertoires in COVID-19. This table comes from immunoSEQ multiplex PCR, and its TCRdb copy is limited to in-frame clones, with some not included. Of tens of thousands of clones listed, 91% are singletons. The sequenced sample was peripheral blood. The receptors here all came from a human donor with active COVID-19. The donor label of this sample is uncertain. Each CDR3 is given with its conserved first and last residue. The D gene is left open where the match is weak. Only some rows state a clone size, as once, few, many or a class for expanded clones.

CDR3 length,D gene,clone size,V gene,J gene,CDR3 DNA,CDR3 protein
13,NA,NA,TRBV5-6,TRBJ1-1,TGTGCCAGCAGCTTGGCCGGTAAGGGGCGCGCTTTCTTT,CASSLAGKGRAFF
18,TRBD2,NA,TRBV5-4,TRBJ2-1,TGTGCCAGCAGCTTGGGTGGACTAGCGGGGGGGCGAGACAATGAGCAGTTCTTC,CASSLGGLAGGRDNEQFF
14,NA,NA,TRBV6-5,TRBJ2-7,TGTGCCAGCGCGGAGGCGCTCGGGTCGCACGAGCAGTACTTC,CASAEALGSHEQYF
17,TRBD1,NA,TRBV4-2,TRBJ1-6,TGTGCCAGCAGCCAAGGGAACAGGGGGTCGTGGAATTCACCCCTCCACTTT,CASSQGNRGSWNSPLHF
15,NA,NA,TRBV19,TRBJ1-1,TGTGCCAGTAGTATTCAAGGACACCCGAACACTGAAGCTTTCTTT,CASSIQGHPNTEAFF
16,TRBD1,NA,TRBV7-8,TRBJ2-7,TGTGCCAGCAGACCAACTCGACAGGGCAGCTCCTACGAGCAGTACTTC,CASRPTRQGSSYEQYF
13,NA,NA,TRBV12-3/TRBV12-4,TRBJ1-1,TGTGCCAGCAGTGCGACAGGGAACACTGAAGCTTTCTTT,CASSATGNTEAFF
13,NA,once,TRBV7-9,TRBJ2-1,TGTGCCAGCAGAGCTTCCCTAGAAGTTGAGCAGTTCTTC,CASRASLEVEQFF
17,NA,once,TRBV15,TRBJ2-2,TGTGCCACCAGCAGAGAAGCCGGGACAACGAACACCGGGGAGCTGTTTTTT,CATSREAGTTNTGELFF
13,NA,NA,TRBV11-1,TRBJ2-5,TGTGCCAGCAGCGACGGACAGCGAGAGACCCAGTACTTC,CASSDGQRETQYF
15,TRBD2,NA,TRBV6-4,TRBJ2-3,TGTGCCAGCAGTACGGCCGGGACTAGAACTTATACGCAGTATTTT,CASSTAGTRTYTQYF
15,NA,NA,TRBV7-8,TRBJ2-5,TGTGCCAGCAGCCGAGACAGCAGGGGCTCGGAGACCCAGTACTTC,CASSRDSRGSETQYF
15,NA,NA,TRBV6-4,TRBJ2-2,TGTGCCAGCAGTGAGGGGAAGGAGGGCACCGGGGAGCTGTTTTTT,CASSEGKEGTGELFF
18,TRBD2,few,TRBV6-4,TRBJ2-3,TGTGCCAGCATCGCTCGTGTAGGACTAGCGATAACAACAGATACGCAGTATTTT,CASIARVGLAITTDTQYF
19,TRBD1,NA,TRBV4-2,TRBJ1-2,TGTGCCAGCAGCCAAGCCTTACCGAGCCGGGGGACAGGGATCTATGGCTACACCTTC,CASSQALPSRGTGIYGYTF
18,TRBD2,NA,TRBV3-1/TRBV3-2,TRBJ2-7,TGTGCCAGCAGCCAAGGTGGACTAGCGGGGGGCCAAACTGCCGAGCAGTACTTC,CASSQGGLAGGQTAEQYF
15,NA,NA,TRBV11-2,TRBJ2-7,TGTGCCAGCAGCTTAGTGCGGGCTAGCTTCCACGAGCAGTACTTC,CASSLVRASFHEQYF
13,NA,NA,TRBV7-9,TRBJ2-7,TGTGCCAGCAGCTTAGGCGGGGACTACGAGCAGTACTTC,CASSLGGDYEQYF
13,NA,NA,TRBV9,TRBJ2-5,TGTGCCAGCAACGAGAATGAGGGAGAGACCCAGTACTTC,CASNENEGETQYF
18,TRBD1,NA,TRBV30,TRBJ1-5,TGTGCCTGGAATGACGGGACAGGGCTTCTACGGGCGTGTCAGCCCCAGCATTTT,CAWNDGTGLLRACQPQHF
10,NA,NA,TRBV6-5,TRBJ2-1,TGTGCCAGCGGCTTGAGGGAGCAGTTCTTC,CASGLREQFF
15,NA,NA,TRBV5-1,TRBJ2-3,TGCGCCAGCAGCGTACCGACCCGAAGCGGAGATACGCAGTATTTT,CASSVPTRSGDTQYF
16,NA,NA,TRBV6-2/TRBV6-3,TRBJ1-5,TGTGCCAGCAGTTACTCGGAGGTAACCCTAAATCAGCCCCAGCATTTT,CASSYSEVTLNQPQHF
14,NA,NA,TRBV11-1,TRBJ1-1,TGTGCCAGCAGCCCACTGACCGAGGGCACTGAAGCTTTCTTT,CASSPLTEGTEAFF
18,TRBD1,NA,TRBV29-1,TRBJ1-2,TGCAGCGTTGAAGATTGGGGGGACAGGGGAACTTTTAACTATGGCTACACCTTC,CSVEDWGDRGTFNYGYTF
12,NA,NA,TRBV7-2,TRBJ2-5,TGTGCCAGCAGCTTAAACATGGAGACCCAGTACTTC,CASSLNMETQYF
12,NA,NA,TRBV11-2,TRBJ2-7,TGTGCCAGCAGCCTTACACCCTACGAGCAGTACTTC,CASSLTPYEQYF
17,NA,NA,TRBV7-2,TRBJ2-7,TGTGCCAGCAGACCCCCGACGGGGGGCAATAGCCACTACGAGCAGTACTTC,CASRPPTGGNSHYEQYF
17,TRBD2,NA,TRBV11-2,TRBJ2-2,TGTGCCAGCAGCCCGGACGGCGGGGGGGCGGTCACCGGGGAGCTGTTTTTT,CASSPDGGGAVTGELFF
17,TRBD1,once,TRBV7-8,TRBJ1-5,TGTGCCAGCAGCCCCTATCCCGGGACAGTGAGCAATCAGCCCCAGCATTTT,CASSPYPGTVSNQPQHF
15,TRBD2,NA,TRBV9,TRBJ2-5,TGTGCCAGCAGCGTAGGTCCTAGCGGGGATGAGACCCAGTACTTC,CASSVGPSGDETQYF
16,TRBD2,NA,TRBV13,TRBJ2-6,TGTGCCAGCAGCAGGAGACTAGCTGCTGGGGCCAACGTCCTGACTTTC,CASSRRLAAGANVLTF
16,TRBD2,few,TRBV4-3,TRBJ2-7,TGCGCCAGCAGCCAAGAAACTAGCGGGGGGGACTACGAGCAGTACTTC,CASSQETSGGDYEQYF
15,NA,NA,TRBV7-9,TRBJ2-5,TGTGCCAGCAGCCGACCCCGGGGACAACAAGAGACCCAGTACTTC,CASSRPRGQQETQYF
14,NA,NA,TRBV21-1,TRBJ1-1,TGTGCCAGCAACCCCAGGGGAATGAACACTGAAGCTTTCTTT,CASNPRGMNTEAFF
12,NA,NA,TRBV10-3,TRBJ1-1,TGTGCCTCCGGGGGGTCTAACACTGAAGCTTTCTTT,CASGGSNTEAFF
14,TRBD1,few,TRBV28,TRBJ2-7,TGTGCCAGCAATACTGGACAGGGCAGTAACGAGCAGTACTTC,CASNTGQGSNEQYF
15,TRBD2,NA,TRBV2,TRBJ2-5,TGTGCCAGCAGCGATGTCACGGGGGGACGAGAGACCCAGTACTTC,CASSDVTGGRETQYF
13,NA,NA,TRBV6-2/TRBV6-3,TRBJ1-1,TGTGCCAGCAGTTACGACAGGAACACTGAAGCTTTCTTT,CASSYDRNTEAFF
19,NA,NA,TRBV27,TRBJ2-3,TGTGCCAGCAGTTTCCGGAGTCCAAAGACGGAGTACCACACAGATACGCAGTATTTT,CASSFRSPKTEYHTDTQYF
15,TRBD2,NA,TRBV3-1/TRBV3-2,TRBJ2-1,TGTGCCAGCAGCCAACTAGCGGGGGGGCCGGCTGAGCAGTTCTTC,CASSQLAGGPAEQFF
16,TRBD1,NA,TRBV11-1,TRBJ2-7,TGTGCCAGCAGCTTTGGACTCGGGACAGGAGGCTACGAGCAGTACTTC,CASSFGLGTGGYEQYF
14,TRBD2,NA,TRBV6-4,TRBJ2-7,TGTGCCAGCAGTGAGGGCGGGGGATCCTACGAGCAGTACTTC,CASSEGGGSYEQYF
13,TRBD2,NA,TRBV5-1,TRBJ2-3,TGCGCCAGCAGCCCGGCGGGGGCAGATACGCAGTATTTT,CASSPAGADTQYF
13,NA,NA,TRBV5-4,TRBJ1-2,TGTGCCAGCAGCATCCCCGGGGGGGAAGGCTACACCTTC,CASSIPGGEGYTF
14,TRBD1,NA,TRBV5-1,TRBJ2-1,TGCGCCAGCAGGGGACAGGGGGCCTACAATGAGCAGTTCTTC,CASRGQGAYNEQFF